This TCR beta chain was profiled in a study of T cells in Graves' hyperthyroidism and ophthalmopathy. The CDR3 is made up of 16 amino acids. Germline CDR1 DFQATT, CDR2 SNEGSKA (reference sequence). V was cut by 0 bases and J by 1 base, with 15 bases left in between. Exclusion of patients followed from uncontrolled infection, other autoimmune disease, pregnancy or lactation. It was RNA transcripts that yielded the amplified TCR beta CDR3 regions. TCR CDR3 underwent first-round RT-PCR with the HTBI primer set. TCRdb processed the multiplex PCR reads anew with MiXCR; each CDR3 protein has one entry. The table shows 550,000 to 650,000 distinct CDR3 sequences, with about 15% occurring only once. This clonotype was observed at least ten times.

This chain connects TRBV20-1 to TRBJ1-2, with D possibly being TRBD1 (6 bases). The material sequenced was blood. This receptor was obtained from a woman aged 25 to 39 with Graves' hyperthyroidism that later progressed to Graves' ophthalmopathy. The DNA for the CDR3 is TGCAGTGCTAGAGAAGGGGGGGCCCTACTTAACTATGGCTACACCTTC. Protein sequence: CSAREGGALLNYGYTF.